These 10 T cell receptor beta chains were all obtained from the same sample, sequenced in a study of blood T cells in healthy people across ages. Next came a second PCR, run for about 7 to 12 cycles, which used a sample-barcoded 5' primer along with a J-beta primer mix. TCRdb passed the 5' RACE reads through MiXCR, listing each CDR3 protein once. In the table there are 1.5 million to 2 million distinct CDR3 sequences, just under 50% of which are singletons. Input material: blood. All receptors come from a woman in her thirties or forties in good health.

The gene calls are TRBV6-5 and TRBJ1-2; 7 bases are shared with TRBD1. Trimming cost V 6 bases and J 5 bases; bases outside gene matches: 3. This CDR3 is built from 12 residues. CDR1 is MNHEY and CDR2 is SVGAGI in the germline V gene. The CDR3 nucleotides are TGTGCCAGCAGGAGACAGGGTTATGGCTACACCTTC. It is translated as CASRRQGYGYTF.

Only a few counts were recorded for this clonotype. CDR3 in amino acids: CASSEATGTGRASGANVLTF. CDR3 DNA: TGTGCCAGCAGTGAAGCGACGGGGACAGGGAGAGCTTCTGGGGCCAACGTCCTGACTTTC. The chain joins TRBV6-1 to TRBJ2-6, with TRBD1 matching over 9 bases. The CDR3 length is 20 residues. V shed 0 bases and J 1 base; nucleotides not matched to a gene: 10. CDR1 is MNHNS and CDR2 is SASEGT in the germline V gene.

The chain couples TRBV4-3 to TRBJ1-2; 8 bases fit TRBD1. The CDR3 has 14 amino acids. Per the germline V gene, CDR1 is LGHNA and CDR2 is YSLEER. The V and J ends lost 1 base and 5 bases, in that order; junction bases with no gene match: 3. This CDR3 reads CASSQGQGFYGYTF. In nucleotides, the CDR3 is TGCGCCAGCAGCCAAGGACAGGGGTTTTATGGCTACACCTTC.

In this sample, this clonotype turned up a few times. The chain uses TRBV11-2 and TRBJ2-1; D is uncertain. Per the germline V gene, CDR1 is SGHAT and CDR2 is FQNNGV. The CDR3 length is 16 residues. Trimming took 0 bases from V and 0 from J, leaving 9 bases between them. CDR3 amino acids: CASSLEAPSSYNEQFF. The CDR3 DNA sequence: TGTGCCAGCAGCTTAGAAGCCCCCAGCTCCTACAATGAGCAGTTCTTC. The full variable domain, completed using reference TRBV11-2 and TRBJ2-1, is EAGVAQSPRYKIIEKRQSVAFWCNPISGHATLYWYQQILGQGPKLLIQFQNNGVVDDSQLPKDRFSAERLKGVDSTLKIQPAKLEDSAVYLCASSLEAPSSYNEQFFGPGTRLTVL.

The gene calls are TRBV7-9 and TRBJ1-2; D unresolved. Germline assignment: CDR1 SEHNR and CDR2 FQNEAQ (reference sequence). The germline V and J ends were trimmed by 6 bases and 7 bases, with 9 bases remaining between them. The CDR3 is made up of 11 amino acids. CDR3 bases: TGTGCCAGCAGATCCGGGTTTGGCTACACCTTC. Amino acids: CASRSGFGYTF.

V usage is TRBV15 and J usage is TRBJ1-2, with D hard to call. The CDR3 is 15 residues long. Germline CDR1 is LNHNV and CDR2 is YYDKDF (reference sequence). Trimming cost V 8 bases and J 0 bases, with 16 bases left between them. CDR3 amino acids: CATHPGPHPNYGYTF. In nucleotides, the CDR3 is TGTGCCACCCACCCAGGCCCCCACCCTAACTATGGCTACACCTTC. Based on the CDR3 plus reference TRBV15 and TRBJ1-2, the full variable domain is DAMVIQNPRYQVTQFGKPVTLSCSQTLNHNVMYWYQQKSSQAPKLLFHYYDKDFNNEADTPDNFQSRRPNTSFCFLDIRSPGLGDTAMYLCATHPGPHPNYGYTFGSGTRLTVV.

The chain carries TRBV11-2 and TRBJ2-5, with D possibly TRBD1 on 5 matching bases. Germline values: CDR1 SGHAT, CDR2 FQNNGV. The CDR3 is made up of 15 amino acids. With 1 base removed from V and 11 bases from J, the gap between germline ends came to 20 bases. The CDR3: CASSLALSDGHEQYF. DNA for the CDR3: TGTGCCAGCAGCTTAGCTTTGTCGGACGGACATGAGCAGTACTTC.

This chain's CDR3 is CSAERGTSTDTQYF. The CDR3 DNA reads TGCAGTGCTGAGCGGGGTACCAGCACAGATACGCAGTATTTT. The chain employs TRBV20-1 and TRBJ2-3, with TRBD2 identical over 7 bases. After removal of 5 bases from V and 0 bases from J, the junction contained 5 bases not matched to a gene. The CDR3 extends over 14 amino acids. CDR1 is DFQATT and CDR2 is SNEGSKA in the germline V gene (reference sequence).

This clonotype was detected only a few times. The gene calls are TRBV12-3 or TRBV12-4 and TRBJ2-3; 10 nucleotides line up with TRBD2. This CDR3 has 15 amino acids. V lost 5 bases, J lost 3 bases, and 5 bases stayed unmatched. The CDR3 DNA follows: TGTGCCAGCAGTGTTTATAGCGGGGGGACAGATACGCAGTATTTT. Residues: CASSVYSGGTDTQYF.

This clonotype was found a few times. The chain links TRBV10-3 to TRBJ2-7, with D perhaps being TRBD1 or TRBD2 (5 bases each). The CDR3 consists of 15 residues. Germline assignment: CDR1 ENHRY and CDR2 SYGVKD. V lost 3 bases and J 2 bases, leaving 14 bases between the germline ends. The CDR3 DNA reads as TGTGCCATCAGTGATGGGGCCCTCGGGGCCTACGAGCAGTACTTC. It is translated as CAISDGALGAYEQYF.